These 14 T cell receptor beta chains originate from one sample sequenced in a study of blood T cell repertoires in COVID-19. The repertoire was sequenced with immunoSEQ multiplex PCR; TCRdb's copy has only in-frame clones and lacks some. The sample includes 200,000 to 300,000 clones, roughly 83% of them seen just once. Sample: peripheral blood. These receptors were taken from an elderly man with acute or convalescent COVID-19.

The chain employs TRBV7-6 and TRBJ2-4; maybe TRBD1 (6 bases). The germline CDR1 and CDR2 sequences are SGHVS and FNYEAQ. The CDR3 has 14 residues. V lost 9 bases, J lost 7 bases, and 19 bases lay in between. For the CDR3, the DNA is TGTGCCAGACACCTAAGGGGCACAGGGAACATTCAGTACTTC. Translated: CARHLRGTGNIQYF.

The chain has TRBV7-3 and TRBJ2-5; D is perhaps TRBD1 (5 bases). With 5 bases removed from V and 5 bases from J, the gap between germline ends came to 12 bases. The CDR3 is made up of 13 amino acids. The V gene's germline CDR1 is SGHTA and CDR2 FQGTGA. CDR3 residues: CASSAGYSETQYF. CDR3 in DNA: TGTGCCAGCAGCGCAGGGTACTCGGAGACCCAGTACTTC. Filled out from reference TRBV7-3 and TRBJ2-5, the complete variable domain reads GAGVSQTPSNKVTEKGKYVELRCDPISGHTALYWYRQSLGQGPEFLIYFQGTGAADDSGLPNDRFFAVRPEGSVSTLKIQRTERGDSAVYLCASSAGYSETQYFGPGTRLLVL.

The chain employs TRBV24-1 and TRBJ2-2; 9 nucleotides agree with TRBD1. The CDR3 is 16 residues long. Trimming cost V 2 bases and J 4 bases; bases outside gene matches: 4. Germline V gives CDR1 KGHDR, CDR2 SFDVKD. CDR3 sequence reads: CATSDYTGGRTGELFF. DNA for the CDR3: TGTGCCACCAGTGATTATACAGGGGGCCGCACCGGGGAGCTGTTTTTT.

This clone was seen a single time. The chain has TRBV28 and TRBJ1-6; D unresolved. Germline loops: CDR1 MDHEN, CDR2 SYDVKM. The CDR3 covers 14 residues. V lost 7 bases and J lost 5, with 12 bases in between. The CDR3 protein is CASNHLGHNSPLHF. In nucleotides, the CDR3 is TGTGCCAGCAACCATCTAGGCCATAATTCACCCCTCCACTTT.

This clone was counted once. The gene calls are TRBV21-1 and TRBJ2-2; no check of the table's D call, TRBD2, against the DNA was made. TRBV21-1 is labeled a pseudogene. The CDR3 is 21 amino acids. The CDR3 is CASSSRLRASGGPKYTGELFF. The DNA for the CDR3 is TGTGCCAGCAGCAGTAGACTTAGGGCTAGCGGGGGGCCTAAGTACACCGGGGAGCTGTTTTTT.

The chain carries TRBV19 and TRBJ2-1; 8 bases line up with TRBD1. In germline, CDR1 is LNHDA, CDR2 SQIVND (reference sequence). This CDR3 comprises 16 residues. The ends lost 5 bases at V and 6 bases at J; junction bases unmatched: 12. The DNA for the CDR3 is TGTGCCAGTAGTTCCCGGACAGGGAAAGTCCGCAATGAGCAGTTCTTC. It yields the protein CASSSRTGKVRNEQFF.

The rearrangement joins TRBV5-5 to TRBJ1-3, with 11 bases aligning to TRBD1. This CDR3 contains 18 residues. The ends lost 4 bases at V and 1 base at J; junction bases unmatched: 10. Germline V lookup: CDR1 SGHKS, CDR2 YYEKEE (reference sequence). The CDR3 bases are TGTGCCAGCAGCGGGTCCTCCGGGACAGGGGGTTCTGGAAACACCATATATTTT. This sequence encodes CASSGSSGTGGSGNTIYF.

This chain links TRBV3-1 (or the pseudogene TRBV3-2) with TRBJ1-4; 10 nucleotides line up with TRBD1. The CDR3 totals 17 residues. Germline V gene data show CDR1 as LGHDT and CDR2 as YNNKEL (reference sequence). Losses at the gene ends were 2 bases for V and 4 bases for J; bases not matched to a gene: 7. Written as DNA, the CDR3 is TGTGCCAGCAGCCAAAGATGGACAGGGGGTCGTAATGAAAAACTGTTTTTT. Protein sequence: CASSQRWTGGRNEKLFF.

In its sample, this clone was seen once. The V call is TRBV7-2, the J call TRBJ2-3; 13 nucleotides agree with TRBD2. The germline gives CDR1 SGHTA, CDR2 FQGNSA. CDR3 length: 13 residues. V trimming: 6 bases; J trimming: 8 bases; junction bases outside the gene matches: 2. CDR3 residues: CASRRTSGSTQYF. CDR3 nucleotides: TGTGCCAGCAGGCGGACTAGCGGGAGTACGCAGTATTTT.

This chain links TRBV24-1 with TRBJ1-1; 11 bases are a match to TRBD1. The CDR3 contains 14 residues. The J segment lost 8 bases and the V segment lost 5 bases, leaving 6 bases of the junction unmatched. From germline, CDR1 is KGHDR and CDR2 SFDVKD. The CDR3 nucleotides read TGTGCCACCAGTGGTTCCGGGACAGGGGGAGAAGCTTTCTTT. This codes for CATSGSGTGGEAFF.

The count of this clone is one. This may come from a read error, since a much larger clone is one base off. CDR3 in DNA: TGTGCCAGCAGCGTAGACGGCAGGGGGCGCGACGAGCAGTACTTC. Translating gives CASSVDGRGRDEQYF. The rearrangement links TRBV9 to TRBJ2-7; 8 bases line up with TRBD1. Unmatched junction bases numbered 7, after V lost 0 bases and J lost 5 bases. This CDR3 contains 15 residues. Looked up from germline, CDR1 is SGDLS and CDR2 is YYNGEE.

The chain joins TRBV15 to TRBJ2-7, with D perhaps matching TRBD2 (5 bases). The V gene lost 0 bases and the J gene lost 2 bases, with 11 bases spanning the gap. Germline CDR1 is LNHNV and CDR2 is YYDKDF (reference sequence). There are 15 residues in the CDR3. For the CDR3, the DNA is TGTGCCACCAGCAGAGATACCGAGGGAACCTACGAGCAGTACTTC. This sequence encodes CATSRDTEGTYEQYF.

V is TRBV5-1 and J is TRBJ1-1; the match to TRBD1 covers 11 bases. The CDR3 spans 15 residues. Looked up from germline, CDR1 is SGHRS and CDR2 is YFSETQ. V dropped 3 bases and J dropped 7; count of bases not matched to a gene: 8. The CDR3 spells CASSSQGQGVGEAFF. The CDR3 bases are TGCGCCAGCAGCTCTCAGGGACAGGGGGTTGGTGAAGCTTTCTTT.

V is TRBV19 and J is TRBJ1-2; possibly TRBD1 for D (6 bases). The CDR3 covers 20 residues. From germline, CDR1 is LNHDA and CDR2 SQIVND (reference sequence). V was clipped by 1 base and J by 0 bases, with 24 bases between them. The CDR3 here is CASSIVGGGAPMLANYGYTF. The CDR3 coding sequence is TGTGCCAGTAGTATAGTTGGAGGGGGGGCCCCAATGTTAGCTAACTATGGCTACACCTTC.